Below are 11 T cell receptor beta chains sequenced from a single sample in a study of blood T cell repertoires in COVID-19. The method was immunoSEQ multiplex PCR; TCRdb's version includes in-frame clones alone and lacks a portion of them. Here the sample spans about 220,000 clones, about four fifths being singletons. Sequenced input: PBMCs or T cells enriched from blood (not recorded which). Receptor source: a middle-aged woman who had been exposed to COVID-19.

The rearrangement links TRBV19 to TRBJ1-5; TRBD1 matches 8 bases. Germline values: CDR1 LNHDA, CDR2 SQIVND (reference sequence). J gave up 0 bases and V 5 bases, and 6 bases lay outside the gene matches. There are 16 residues in the CDR3. The CDR3 bases are TGTGCCAGTAGTCTAACAGGGGGAGGTAGCAATCAGCCCCAGCATTTT. It is translated as CASSLTGGGSNQPQHF. The whole variable domain, filled in from reference TRBV19 and TRBJ1-5, reads DGGITQSPKYLFRKEGQNVTLSCEQNLNHDAMYWYRQDPGQGLRLIYYSQIVNDFQKGDIAEGYSVSREKKESFPLTVTSAQKNPTAFYLCASSLTGGGSNQPQHFGDGTRLSIL.

J is TRBJ1-4 and V is TRBV28; 8 bases fit TRBD1. Germline values: CDR1 MDHEN, CDR2 SYDVKM. This CDR3 has 16 amino acids. The V gene end was trimmed by 5 bases and the J gene end by 8 bases; junction bases not matched to a gene: 13. CDR3 in DNA: TGTGCCAGCAGTCCCCCCCGGACAGGGATTGAAGAAAAACTGTTTTTT. Its translation is CASSPPRTGIEEKLFF.

This chain uses TRBV19 with TRBJ2-7; 9 bases map to TRBD1. The V segment lost 6 bases and the J segment 3 bases; nucleotides outside the gene matches: 12. CDR3 length: 16 amino acids. CDR1 is LNHDA, CDR2 SQIVND, per germline (reference sequence). The CDR3 sequence is CASSSPGQGNLYEQYF. The CDR3 DNA sequence: TGTGCCAGTAGCAGTCCGGGACAGGGAAACCTCTACGAGCAGTACTTC.

A few counts support this clone. The rearrangement joins TRBV6-2 or TRBV6-3 to TRBJ1-6; 8 bases are shared with TRBD1. Germline assignment: CDR1 MNHEY and CDR2 SVGEGT. V lost 5 bases and J lost 6; bases outside the gene matches: 6. The CDR3 is 15 amino acids. Here the CDR3 DNA reads TGTGCCAGCAGTCTCCGGGACAGGCCTAATTCACCCCTCCACTTT. Translation: CASSLRDRPNSPLHF.

V and J are TRBV4-2 and TRBJ2-1; possible D gene TRBD1, 5 bases. The germline V gene has CDR1 LGHNA and CDR2 YNFKEQ. V was shortened by 0 bases and J by 9 bases, with 21 bases between the two germline ends. The CDR3 runs 17 residues. CDR3 protein: CASSQDLGPLGQGEQFF. CDR3 nucleotide sequence: TGTGCCAGCAGCCAAGATCTAGGTCCTCTGGGGCAGGGTGAGCAGTTCTTC.

This clone occurred a few times. The rearrangement uses TRBV7-6 and TRBJ1-1; TRBD1 matches at 7 bases. The V segment lost 1 base and the J segment 3 bases; nucleotides outside the gene matches: 8. The germline CDR1 and CDR2 sequences are SGHVS and FNYEAQ. The CDR3 loop spans 16 amino acids. The CDR3 coding sequence is TGTGCCAGCAGCTTAGGGGGAGACAGGGTGGACACTGAAGCTTTCTTT. Translation: CASSLGGDRVDTEAFF.

The chain joins TRBV11-1 to TRBJ2-2; TRBD1 matches 9 bases. The CDR3 is 14 residues long. In germline, CDR1 is SGHAT, CDR2 FQDESV (reference sequence). V trimming: 5 bases; J trimming: 6 bases; junction bases outside the gene matches: 4. CDR3 sequence reads: CASSPQGAAGELFF. The CDR3 nucleotides read TGTGCCAGCAGCCCACAGGGGGCGGCCGGGGAGCTGTTTTTT.

The chain carries TRBV27 and TRBJ2-3; the match to TRBD1 covers 8 bases. CDR1 and CDR2 (germline): MNHEY, SMNVEV (reference sequence). The CDR3 covers 14 residues. V lost 2 bases to trimming and J lost 3 bases; unmatched junction nucleotides: 1. CDR3 in amino acids: CASSLGQGTDTQYF. The CDR3 bases are TGTGCCAGCAGTTTAGGACAGGGTACAGATACGCAGTATTTT.

This chain uses TRBV12-3 or TRBV12-4 with TRBJ1-5, with D maybe TRBD1 (5 bases). V was clipped by 6 bases and J by 7 bases, with 10 bases between them. The CDR3 extends over 12 amino acids. The CDR3, as DNA: TGTGCCAGCAGAACCGGGGGGCAGCCCCAGCATTTT. Protein: CASRTGGQPQHF.

The chain employs TRBV7-3 and TRBJ2-5; a weak D match, TRBD1 (5 bases). Germline CDR1 and CDR2: SGHTA and FQGTGA. V lost 4 bases and J lost 1, with 10 bases in between. The CDR3 is 14 amino acids. CDR3: CASSSTDSQETQYF. In nucleotides, the CDR3 is TGTGCCAGCAGCTCGACAGACAGCCAAGAGACCCAGTACTTC.

This chain uses TRBV11-2 with TRBJ2-7, with 9 nucleotides matching TRBD2. CDR1 is SGHAT, CDR2 FQNNGV, per germline. The CDR3 runs to 15 residues. V lost 4 bases to trimming and J lost 3 bases; unmatched junction nucleotides: 7. The chain's CDR3 is CASSWGASGNYEQYF. CDR3 bases: TGTGCCAGCAGCTGGGGGGCTAGCGGGAACTACGAGCAGTACTTC.